This TCR beta chain was observed in a study of cytomegalovirus exposure and HLA in healthy donors. Study in general: Roughly 180 million T cells yielded 117 million unique TCR beta sequences, as an earlier analysis found.

Germline values: CDR1 MDHEN, CDR2 SYDVKM. Trimming left V 5 bases short and J 1 base short, with 14 bases between. This CDR3 spans 15 amino acids. Notes on this clone: Its antigen remains unidentified.

13 Jbeta primers and 60 Vbeta primers were used for the PCR. TCRdb's table, derived via immunoSEQ multiplex PCR, lists solely in-frame clones and lacks some. The table has about 150,000 clones, roughly 84% seen once. Study-wide findings and caveats: In a later analysis, HLA-associated beta chains showed higher expansion and lower generation probabilities than comparable chains. Sequencing had likely introduced a cluster of highly shared sequence variants as an artifact.

J is TRBJ1-1 and V is TRBV28; D gene ambiguous. Sequenced material: PBMCs. The receptor comes from a young woman in good health and CMV-seronegative. CDR3 amino acids: CASSRGGPSNTEAFF. The CDR3 DNA follows: TGTGCCAGCAGTCGCGGCGGGCCTTCGAACACTGAAGCTTTCTTT.